This T cell receptor (beta chain) derives from a study of blood T cell repertoires in COVID-19 (TCRdb year 2020). With respect to the entire study: Collaborator samples came from the United States, Italy and Spain and covered acute and convalescent phases of COVID-19. Deeply sampled blood TCRbeta repertoires from subjects exposed to, actively infected with, or recovered from COVID-19 were included in the dataset. The repertoires were made available in a free public database intended to serve as a resource for research on the immune response to SARS-CoV-2. The samples were drawn from two sources: the first 160 participants of the ongoing ImmuneRACE study, and fewer than 1,500 subjects contributed by 6 global collaborators. HLA class I and class II types, where available, came from metadata supplied by the sample provider rather than from assay-based typing. A de-identified subject ID, COVID-19 status, age in years and sex were almost always included in the sample metadata. The material from the prospective study consisted of cDNA or gDNA derived from T cells, B-cell-depleted T cells, or PBMCs. Overall results and qualifications from the work: How much clinical and demographic metadata was included differed by source and by participant, and the metadata was provided uncurated.

TCRbeta CDR3 regions were amplified from genomic DNA by means of the immunoSEQ Assay, a bias-controlled multiplex PCR. On the study's bioinformatics: Within the assay, amplification of reference gene primers was used to estimate how many nucleated cells each sample contained. To quantify the absolute abundance of each unique TCRbeta CDR3 rearrangement, sequence reads were collapsed and filtered. For each sample, productive Simpson clonality was calculated as the square root of Simpson's diversity index over productive rearrangements. This immuneACCESS table, as held by TCRdb, lists in-frame sequences with V and J called but not all clones. Of the missing ones, under half trace to an unresolved V gene in checked studies; the others have no known cause. The V and J calls and the clone size are those of that table, but D and trimming were determined from the DNA. The sample table records about 180,000 clones; about 86% of these occur just once. 8% to 10% of the sample lies in the top ten.

As for this clone: Its recognized antigen is unknown. No base-level quality is on record; no much larger clone is a single base apart.

The collaborating institutions used their own protocols to collect whole blood in K2EDTA tubes. Collaborator samples were shipped for TCRbeta analysis as frozen whole blood, isolated PBMCs, or DNA extracted from either sample type. The CDR3 runs 16 amino acids, cysteine and phenylalanine included. Just the 48-base CDR3 DNA is kept, in frame starting at base 1. Trimming takes 3 bases off V and 2 bases off J; junction bases not matched to a gene: 6. CDR1 and CDR2 are drawn from the germline V gene (reference sequence): LNHDA, SQIVND. The sequence joins TRBV19 to TRBJ2-3, with TRBD2 identical over 9 junction bases. This clonotype was obtained from a man aged 50-59 years with active or convalescent COVID-19. The sequencing input was peripheral blood. The CDR3 reads CASSISGGVDTDTQYF. The DNA sequence is as follows: TGTGCCAGTAGTATTAGCGGGGGAGTTGACACAGATACGCAGTATTTT.